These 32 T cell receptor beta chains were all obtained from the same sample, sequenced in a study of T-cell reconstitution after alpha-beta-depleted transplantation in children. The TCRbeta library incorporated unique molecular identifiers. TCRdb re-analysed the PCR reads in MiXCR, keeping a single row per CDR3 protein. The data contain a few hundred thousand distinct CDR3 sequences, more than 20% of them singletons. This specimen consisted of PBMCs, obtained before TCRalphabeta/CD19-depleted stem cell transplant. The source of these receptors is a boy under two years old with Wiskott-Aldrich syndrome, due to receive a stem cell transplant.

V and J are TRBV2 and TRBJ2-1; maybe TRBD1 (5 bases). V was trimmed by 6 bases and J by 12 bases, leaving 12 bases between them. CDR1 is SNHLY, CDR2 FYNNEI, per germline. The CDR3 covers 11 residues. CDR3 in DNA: TGTGCCAGCAGCGAAAGGGGTTGGCAGTTCTTC. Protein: CASSERGWQFF.

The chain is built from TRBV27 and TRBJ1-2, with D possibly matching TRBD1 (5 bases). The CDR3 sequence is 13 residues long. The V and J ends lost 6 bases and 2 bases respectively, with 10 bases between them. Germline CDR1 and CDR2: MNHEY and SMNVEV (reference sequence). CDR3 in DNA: TGTGCCAGCAGGGGGGAAGGAAACTATGGCTACACCTTC. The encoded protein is CASRGEGNYGYTF.

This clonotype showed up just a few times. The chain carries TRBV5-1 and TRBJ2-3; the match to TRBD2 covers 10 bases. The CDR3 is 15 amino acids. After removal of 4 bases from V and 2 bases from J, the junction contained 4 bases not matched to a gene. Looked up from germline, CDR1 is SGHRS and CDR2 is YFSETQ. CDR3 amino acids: CASSGGTSDTDTQYF. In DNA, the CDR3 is TGCGCCAGCAGCGGCGGGACTAGCGACACAGATACGCAGTATTTT.

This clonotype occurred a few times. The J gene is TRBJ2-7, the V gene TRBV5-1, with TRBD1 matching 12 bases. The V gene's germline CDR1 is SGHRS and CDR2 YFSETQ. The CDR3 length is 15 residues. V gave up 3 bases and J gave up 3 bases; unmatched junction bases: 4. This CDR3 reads CASSWGQGAIYEQYF. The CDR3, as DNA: TGCGCCAGCAGCTGGGGACAGGGGGCCATCTACGAGCAGTACTTC. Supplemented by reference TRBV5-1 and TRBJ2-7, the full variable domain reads KAGVTQTPRYLIKTRGQQVTLSCSPISGHRSVSWYQQTPGQGLQFLFEYFSETQRNKGNFPGRFSGRQFSNSRSEMNVSTLELGDSALYLCASSWGQGAIYEQYFGPGTRLTVT.

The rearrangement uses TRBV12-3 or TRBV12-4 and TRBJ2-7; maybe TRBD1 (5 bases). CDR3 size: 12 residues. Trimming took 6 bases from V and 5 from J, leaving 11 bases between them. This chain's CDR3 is CASRTVGDEQYF. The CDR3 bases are TGTGCCAGCAGGACAGTCGGTGACGAGCAGTACTTC.

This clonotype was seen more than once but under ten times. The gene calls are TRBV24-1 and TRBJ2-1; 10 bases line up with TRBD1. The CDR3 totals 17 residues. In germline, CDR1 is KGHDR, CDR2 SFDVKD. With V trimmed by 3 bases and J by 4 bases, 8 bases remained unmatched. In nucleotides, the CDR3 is TGTGCCACCAGTGATGCCCGACCGGGACAGGGGTACAATGAGCAGTTCTTC. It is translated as CATSDARPGQGYNEQFF.

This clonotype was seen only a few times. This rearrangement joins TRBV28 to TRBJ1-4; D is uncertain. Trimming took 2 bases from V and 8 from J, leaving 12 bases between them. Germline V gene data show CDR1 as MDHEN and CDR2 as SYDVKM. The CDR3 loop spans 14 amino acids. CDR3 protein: CASSLGSKGEKLFF. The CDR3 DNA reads TGTGCCAGCAGTTTAGGGTCGAAGGGCGAAAAACTGTTTTTT.

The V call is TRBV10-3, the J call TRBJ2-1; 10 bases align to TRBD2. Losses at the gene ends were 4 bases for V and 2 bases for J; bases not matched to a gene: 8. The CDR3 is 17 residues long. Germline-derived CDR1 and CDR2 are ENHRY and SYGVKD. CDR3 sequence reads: CAISVMPSGSPYNEQFF. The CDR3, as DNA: TGTGCCATCAGTGTGATGCCTAGCGGGAGTCCCTACAATGAGCAGTTCTTC.

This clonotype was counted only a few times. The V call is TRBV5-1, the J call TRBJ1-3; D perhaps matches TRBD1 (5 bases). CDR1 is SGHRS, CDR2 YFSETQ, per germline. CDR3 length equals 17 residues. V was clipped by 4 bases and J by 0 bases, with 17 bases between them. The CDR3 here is CASSPLLGRGSGNTIYF. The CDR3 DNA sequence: TGCGCCAGCAGCCCTCTATTGGGACGGGGCTCTGGAAACACCATATATTTT.

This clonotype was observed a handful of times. In DNA, the CDR3 is TGCAGCGTAGTCGCTAGCGGGAGCTACAATGAGCAGTTCTTC. It is translated as CSVVASGSYNEQFF. This rearrangement joins TRBV29-1 to TRBJ2-1; 10 positions agree with TRBD2. Germline V gene sequence: CDR1 SQVTM, CDR2 ANQGSEA. V lost 6 bases and J lost 3; bases outside the gene matches: 5. The CDR3 contains 14 residues.

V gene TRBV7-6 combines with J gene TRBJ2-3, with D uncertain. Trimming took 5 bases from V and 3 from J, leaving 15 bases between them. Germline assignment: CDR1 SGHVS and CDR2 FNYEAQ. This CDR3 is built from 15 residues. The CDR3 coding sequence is TGTGCCAGCAGCCCGTACCCCTTGAGAACAGATACGCAGTATTTT. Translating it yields CASSPYPLRTDTQYF.

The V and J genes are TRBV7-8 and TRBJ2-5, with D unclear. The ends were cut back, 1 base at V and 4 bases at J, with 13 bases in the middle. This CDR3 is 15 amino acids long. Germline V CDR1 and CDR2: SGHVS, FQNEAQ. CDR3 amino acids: CASSLDRIRAETQYF. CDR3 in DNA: TGTGCCAGCAGCTTAGATCGCATCCGGGCAGAGACCCAGTACTTC. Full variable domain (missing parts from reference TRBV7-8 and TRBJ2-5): GAGVSQSPRYKVAKRGQDVALRCDPISGHVSLFWYQQALGQGPEFLTYFQNEAQLDKSGLPSDRFFAERPEGSVSTLKIQRTQQEDSAVYLCASSLDRIRAETQYFGPGTRLLVL.

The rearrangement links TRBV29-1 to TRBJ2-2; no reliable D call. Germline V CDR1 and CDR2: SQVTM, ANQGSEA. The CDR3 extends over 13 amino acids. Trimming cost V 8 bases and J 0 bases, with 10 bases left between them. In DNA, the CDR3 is TGCAGCTCCCGGGCCGCGAACACCGGGGAGCTGTTTTTT. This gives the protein CSSRAANTGELFF.

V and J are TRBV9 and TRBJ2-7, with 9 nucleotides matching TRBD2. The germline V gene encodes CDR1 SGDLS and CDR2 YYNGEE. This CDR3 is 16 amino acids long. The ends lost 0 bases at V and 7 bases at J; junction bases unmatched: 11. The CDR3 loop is CASSVATAGGPREQYF. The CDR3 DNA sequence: TGTGCCAGCAGCGTAGCCACGGCGGGAGGGCCGCGGGAGCAGTACTTC.

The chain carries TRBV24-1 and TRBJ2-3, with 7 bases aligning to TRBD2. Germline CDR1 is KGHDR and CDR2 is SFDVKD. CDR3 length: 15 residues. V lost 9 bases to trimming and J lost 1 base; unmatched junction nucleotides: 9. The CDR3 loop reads CATGDRGERTDTQYF. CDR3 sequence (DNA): TGTGCCACCGGGGACCGGGGGGAGCGCACAGATACGCAGTATTTT.

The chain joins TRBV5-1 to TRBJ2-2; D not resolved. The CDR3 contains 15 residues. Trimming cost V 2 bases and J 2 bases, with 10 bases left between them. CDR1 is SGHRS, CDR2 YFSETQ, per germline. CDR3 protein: CASSFRASNTGELFF. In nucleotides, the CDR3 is TGCGCCAGCAGCTTTAGAGCCTCCAACACCGGGGAGCTGTTTTTT.

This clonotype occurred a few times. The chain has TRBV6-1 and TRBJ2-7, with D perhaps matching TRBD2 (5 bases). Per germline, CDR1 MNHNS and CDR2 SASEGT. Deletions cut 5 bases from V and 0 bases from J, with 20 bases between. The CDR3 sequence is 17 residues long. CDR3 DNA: TGTGCCAGCAGTTACGCGCTTGGGAGCGGAGTCTCCTACGAGCAGTACTTC. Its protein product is CASSYALGSGVSYEQYF.

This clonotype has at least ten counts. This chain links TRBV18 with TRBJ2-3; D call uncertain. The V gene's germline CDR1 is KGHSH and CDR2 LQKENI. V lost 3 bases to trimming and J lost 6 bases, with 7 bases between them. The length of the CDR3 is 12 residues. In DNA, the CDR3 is TGTGCCAGCTCACCGGTCACGGATACGCAGTATTTT. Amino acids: CASSPVTDTQYF.

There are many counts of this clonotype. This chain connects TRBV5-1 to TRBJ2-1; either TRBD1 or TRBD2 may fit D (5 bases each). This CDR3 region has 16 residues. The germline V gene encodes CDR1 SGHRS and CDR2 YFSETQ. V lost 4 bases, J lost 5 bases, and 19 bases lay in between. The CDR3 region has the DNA TGCGCCAGCAGCCTTAGCCCCGGGACGGGGAACAATGAGCAGTTCTTC. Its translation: CASSLSPGTGNNEQFF.

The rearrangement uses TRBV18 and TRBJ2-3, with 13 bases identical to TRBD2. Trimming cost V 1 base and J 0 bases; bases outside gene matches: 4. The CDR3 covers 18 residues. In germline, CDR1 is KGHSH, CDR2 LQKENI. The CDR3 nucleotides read TGTGCCAGCTCACCACGACTAGCGGGAGGTCTCAGCACAGATACGCAGTATTTT. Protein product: CASSPRLAGGLSTDTQYF.

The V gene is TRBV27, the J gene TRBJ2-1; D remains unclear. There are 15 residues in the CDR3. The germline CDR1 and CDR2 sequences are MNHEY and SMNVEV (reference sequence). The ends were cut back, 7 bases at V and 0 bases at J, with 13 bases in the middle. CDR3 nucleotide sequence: TGTGCCAGCACCCTGGACCAGAGCTCCTACAATGAGCAGTTCTTC. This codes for CASTLDQSSYNEQFF.

The CDR3 nucleotides read TGTGCCAGCAGACTTAGCGTGAGCTCCTACAATGAGCAGTTCTTC. It encodes CASRLSVSSYNEQFF. This sequence joins TRBV11-2 and TRBJ2-1, with D perhaps TRBD2 (5 bases). CDR1 and CDR2 (germline): SGHAT, FQNNGV. Trimming pared 6 bases from V and 0 bases from J, leaving 12 bases between. This CDR3 has 15 amino acids.

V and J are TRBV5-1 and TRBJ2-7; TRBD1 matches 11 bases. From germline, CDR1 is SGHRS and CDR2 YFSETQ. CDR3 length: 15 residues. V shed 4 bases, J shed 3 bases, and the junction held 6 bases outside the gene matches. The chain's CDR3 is CASSTWTGGGYEQYF. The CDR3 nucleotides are TGCGCCAGCAGCACTTGGACAGGGGGCGGCTACGAGCAGTACTTC.

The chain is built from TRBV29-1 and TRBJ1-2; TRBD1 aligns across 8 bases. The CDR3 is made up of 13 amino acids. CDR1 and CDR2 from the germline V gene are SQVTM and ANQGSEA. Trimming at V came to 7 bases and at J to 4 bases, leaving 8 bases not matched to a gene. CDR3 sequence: CSGYGTGSYGYTF. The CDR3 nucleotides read TGCAGCGGATACGGGACAGGATCCTATGGCTACACCTTC.

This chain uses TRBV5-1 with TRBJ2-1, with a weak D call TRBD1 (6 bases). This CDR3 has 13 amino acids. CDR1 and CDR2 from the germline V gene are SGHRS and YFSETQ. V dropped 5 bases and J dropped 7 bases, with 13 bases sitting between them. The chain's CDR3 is CASRYIRGNEQFF. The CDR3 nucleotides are TGCGCCAGCAGGTACATCAGGGGAAATGAGCAGTTCTTC.

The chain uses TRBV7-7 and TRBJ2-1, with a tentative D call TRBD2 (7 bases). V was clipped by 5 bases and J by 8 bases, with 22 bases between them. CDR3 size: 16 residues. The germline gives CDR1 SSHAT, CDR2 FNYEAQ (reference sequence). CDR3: CASSRSTGGRIHEQFF. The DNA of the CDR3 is TGTGCCAGCAGCCGATCCACGGGGGGCCGGATCCATGAGCAGTTCTTC.

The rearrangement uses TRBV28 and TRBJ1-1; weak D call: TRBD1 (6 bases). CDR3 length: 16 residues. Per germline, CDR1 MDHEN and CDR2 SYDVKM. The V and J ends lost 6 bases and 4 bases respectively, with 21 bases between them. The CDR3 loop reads CASSPQAGAMGTEAFF. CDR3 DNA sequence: TGTGCCAGCAGCCCGCAGGCGGGGGCTATGGGCACTGAAGCTTTCTTT.

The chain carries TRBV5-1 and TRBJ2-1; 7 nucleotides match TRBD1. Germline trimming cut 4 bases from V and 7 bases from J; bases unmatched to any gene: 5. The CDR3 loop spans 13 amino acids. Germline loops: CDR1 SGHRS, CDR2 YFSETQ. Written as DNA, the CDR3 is TGCGCCAGCAGCCGAGGGACAGAGAATGAGCAGTTCTTC. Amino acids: CASSRGTENEQFF.

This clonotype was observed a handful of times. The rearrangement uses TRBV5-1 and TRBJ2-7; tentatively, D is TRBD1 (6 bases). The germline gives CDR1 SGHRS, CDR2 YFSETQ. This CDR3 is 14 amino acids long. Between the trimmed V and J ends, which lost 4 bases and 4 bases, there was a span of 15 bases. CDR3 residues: CASSAGTRQYEQYF. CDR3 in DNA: TGCGCCAGCAGCGCCGGGACAAGACAATACGAGCAGTACTTC.

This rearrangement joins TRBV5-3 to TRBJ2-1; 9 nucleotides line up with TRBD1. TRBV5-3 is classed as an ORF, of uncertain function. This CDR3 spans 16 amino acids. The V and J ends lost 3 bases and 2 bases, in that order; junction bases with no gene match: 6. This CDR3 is CARSWDRVLAYNEQFF. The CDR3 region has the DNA TGTGCCAGAAGCTGGGACAGGGTTTTAGCCTACAATGAGCAGTTCTTC.

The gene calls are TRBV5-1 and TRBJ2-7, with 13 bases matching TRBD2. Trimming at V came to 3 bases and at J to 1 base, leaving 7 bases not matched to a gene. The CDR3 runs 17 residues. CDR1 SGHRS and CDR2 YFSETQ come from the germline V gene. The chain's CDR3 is CASSSRTSGSRSYEQYF. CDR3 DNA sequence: TGCGCCAGCAGCTCCCGGACTAGCGGGAGTCGGTCCTACGAGCAGTACTTC.

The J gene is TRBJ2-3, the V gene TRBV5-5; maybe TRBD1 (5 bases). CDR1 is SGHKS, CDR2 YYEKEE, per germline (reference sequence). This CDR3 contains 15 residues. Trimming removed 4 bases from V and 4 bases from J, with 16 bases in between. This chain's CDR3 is CASSPIPARADTQYF. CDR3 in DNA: TGTGCCAGCAGCCCCATCCCGGCCAGGGCAGATACGCAGTATTTT.